This T cell receptor beta chain was identified during a study of identical twins. The sample holds a few counts of this clonotype. In germline, CDR1 is ENHRY, CDR2 SYGVKD. CDR3 length: 15 amino acids. V was shortened by 6 bases and J by 0 bases, with 15 bases between the two germline ends. TCRdb used MiXCR to reprocess the 5' RACE reads, holding one entry per CDR3 protein. Of roughly 750,000 distinct CDR3 sequences listed, about 20% are singletons. Separately, the same data were catalogued under a study of T cells expressing NK-cell markers.

The V and J genes are TRBV10-3 and TRBJ2-7; a possible D gene is TRBD2 (6 bases). The receptor was derived from a woman aged 18-29 years in good health. The sequenced sample consisted of PBMCs. CDR3 nucleotides: TGTGCCATCAGACCGGGAGCCGTTACCTCCTACGAGCAGTACTTC. It translates to CAIRPGAVTSYEQYF.